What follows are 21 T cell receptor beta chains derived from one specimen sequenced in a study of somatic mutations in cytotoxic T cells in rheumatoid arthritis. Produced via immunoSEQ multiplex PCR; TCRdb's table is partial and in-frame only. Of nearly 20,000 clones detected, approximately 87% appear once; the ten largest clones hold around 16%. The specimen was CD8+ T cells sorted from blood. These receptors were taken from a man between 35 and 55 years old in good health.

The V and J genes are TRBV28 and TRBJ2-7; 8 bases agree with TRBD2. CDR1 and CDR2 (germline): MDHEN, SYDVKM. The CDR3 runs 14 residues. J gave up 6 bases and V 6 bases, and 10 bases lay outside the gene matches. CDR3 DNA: TGTGCCAGCAGCCTCAGCGGGAGATTAGGCGAGCAGTACTTC. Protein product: CASSLSGRLGEQYF.

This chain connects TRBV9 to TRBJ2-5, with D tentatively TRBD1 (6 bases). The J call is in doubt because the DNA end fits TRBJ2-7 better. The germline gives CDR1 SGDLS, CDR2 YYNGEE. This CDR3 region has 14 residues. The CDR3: CASSIGQSSYEQYF. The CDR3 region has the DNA TGTGCCAGCAGCATCGGACAGAGCTCCTACGAGCAGTACTTC.

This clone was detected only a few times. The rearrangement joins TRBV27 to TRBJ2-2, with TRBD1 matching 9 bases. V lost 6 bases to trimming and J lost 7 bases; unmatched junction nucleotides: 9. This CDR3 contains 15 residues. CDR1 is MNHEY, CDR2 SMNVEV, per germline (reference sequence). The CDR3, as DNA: TGTGCCAGCAGGTTTACAGGGGGCGCGGTCGGGGAGCTGTTTTTT. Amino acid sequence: CASRFTGGAVGELFF.

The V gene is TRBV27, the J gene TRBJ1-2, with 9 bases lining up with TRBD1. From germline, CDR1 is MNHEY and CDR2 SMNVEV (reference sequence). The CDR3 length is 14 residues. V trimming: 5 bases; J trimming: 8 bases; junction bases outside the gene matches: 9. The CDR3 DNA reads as TGTGCCAGCAGTACCACAGGGGGCGCGGGAGGCTACACCTTC. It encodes CASSTTGGAGGYTF.

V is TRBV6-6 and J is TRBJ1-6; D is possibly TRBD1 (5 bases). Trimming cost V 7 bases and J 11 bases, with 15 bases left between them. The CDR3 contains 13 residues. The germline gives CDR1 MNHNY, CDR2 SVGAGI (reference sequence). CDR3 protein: CASTAGRVTPLHF. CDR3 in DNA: TGTGCCAGCACTGCGGGCAGGGTGACACCCCTCCACTTT.

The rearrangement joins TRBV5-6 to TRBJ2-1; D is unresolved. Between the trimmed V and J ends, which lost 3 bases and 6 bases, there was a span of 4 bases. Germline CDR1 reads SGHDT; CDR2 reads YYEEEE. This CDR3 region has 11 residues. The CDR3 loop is CASSWINEQFF. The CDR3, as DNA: TGTGCCAGCAGCTGGATCAATGAGCAGTTCTTC.

Here the CDR3 DNA reads TGTGCCAGCAGCTTAGTCCCAGGGGAGCTCTATGGCTACACCTTC. Translating gives CASSLVPGELYGYTF. The V gene is TRBV7-9, the J gene TRBJ1-2; D may be TRBD1 (6 bases). The CDR3 sequence is 15 residues long. Germline assignment: CDR1 SEHNR and CDR2 FQNEAQ (reference sequence). V shed 1 base and J shed 4 bases, with 13 bases lying between them.

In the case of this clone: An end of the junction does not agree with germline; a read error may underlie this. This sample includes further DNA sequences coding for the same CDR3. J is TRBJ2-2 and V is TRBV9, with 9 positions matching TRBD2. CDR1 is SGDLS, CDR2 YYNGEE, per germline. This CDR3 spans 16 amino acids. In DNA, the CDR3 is TGCGCCAGCAGCCCCCGGGGGCGGGAGGGCACCGGGGAGCTGTTTTTT. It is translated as CASSPRGREGTGELFF.

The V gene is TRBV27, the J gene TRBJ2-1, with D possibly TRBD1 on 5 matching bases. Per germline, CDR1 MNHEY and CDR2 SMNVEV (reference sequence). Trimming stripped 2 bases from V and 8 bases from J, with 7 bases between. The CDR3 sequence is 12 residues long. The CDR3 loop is CASSLKGYEQFF. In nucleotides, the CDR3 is TGTGCCAGCAGTTTAAAGGGGTATGAGCAGTTCTTC.

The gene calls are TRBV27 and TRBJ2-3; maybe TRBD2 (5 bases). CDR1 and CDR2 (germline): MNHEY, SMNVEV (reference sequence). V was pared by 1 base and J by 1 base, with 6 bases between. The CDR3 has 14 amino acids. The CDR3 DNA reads TGTGCCAGCAGTTTATTTAGCGGCACAGATACGCAGTATTTT. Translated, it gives CASSLFSGTDTQYF.

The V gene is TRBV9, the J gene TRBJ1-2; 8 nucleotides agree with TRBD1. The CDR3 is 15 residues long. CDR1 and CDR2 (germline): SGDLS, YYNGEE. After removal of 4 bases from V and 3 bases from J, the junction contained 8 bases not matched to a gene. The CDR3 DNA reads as TGTGCCAGCAGCCCGCGGTCGGGACAGGACTATGGCTACACCTTC. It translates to CASSPRSGQDYGYTF.

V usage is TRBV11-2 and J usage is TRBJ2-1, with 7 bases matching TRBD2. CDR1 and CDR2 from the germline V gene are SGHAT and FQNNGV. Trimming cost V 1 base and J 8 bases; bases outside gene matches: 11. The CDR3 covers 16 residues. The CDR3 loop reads CASSLGWEGLGYEQFF. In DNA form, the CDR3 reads TGTGCCAGCAGCTTAGGGTGGGAGGGCCTCGGTTATGAGCAGTTCTTC.

Written as DNA, the CDR3 is TGCGCCAGCAGCCCGACTAGCGGGGACTTCACCGGGGAGCTGTTTTTT. It specifies CASSPTSGDFTGELFF. J is TRBJ2-2 and V is TRBV5-1, with 11 bases aligning to TRBD2. The germline gives CDR1 SGHRS, CDR2 YFSETQ. V lost 4 bases to trimming and J lost 4 bases; unmatched junction nucleotides: 6. The CDR3 consists of 16 residues. Filled out from reference TRBV5-1 and TRBJ2-2, the complete variable domain reads KAGVTQTPRYLIKTRGQQVTLSCSPISGHRSVSWYQQTPGQGLQFLFEYFSETQRNKGNFPGRFSGRQFSNSRSEMNVSTLELGDSALYLCASSPTSGDFTGELFFGEGSRLTVL.

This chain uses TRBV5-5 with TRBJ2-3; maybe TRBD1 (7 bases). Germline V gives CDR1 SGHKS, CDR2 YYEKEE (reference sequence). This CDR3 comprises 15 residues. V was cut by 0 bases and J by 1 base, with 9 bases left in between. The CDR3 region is CASSLARGGTDTQYF. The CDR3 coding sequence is TGTGCCAGCAGCTTGGCCAGGGGGGGCACAGATACGCAGTATTTT.

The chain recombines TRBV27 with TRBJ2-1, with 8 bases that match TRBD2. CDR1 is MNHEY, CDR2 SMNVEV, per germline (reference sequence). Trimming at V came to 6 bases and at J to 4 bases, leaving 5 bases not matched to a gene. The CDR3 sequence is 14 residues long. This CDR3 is CASSTSGTYNEQFF. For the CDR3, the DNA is TGTGCCAGCAGCACTAGCGGAACTTACAATGAGCAGTTCTTC.

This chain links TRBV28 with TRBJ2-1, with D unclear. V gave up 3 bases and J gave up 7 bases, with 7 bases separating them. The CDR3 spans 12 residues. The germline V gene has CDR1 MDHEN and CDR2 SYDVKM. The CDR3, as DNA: TGTGCCAGCAGTTTCGGATTGAATGAGCAGTTCTTC. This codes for CASSFGLNEQFF. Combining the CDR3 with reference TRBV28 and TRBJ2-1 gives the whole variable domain DVKVTQSSRYLVKRTGEKVFLECVQDMDHENMFWYRQDPGLGLRLIYFSYDVKMKEKGDIPEGYSVSREKKERFSLILESASTNQTSMYLCASSFGLNEQFFGPGTRLTVL.

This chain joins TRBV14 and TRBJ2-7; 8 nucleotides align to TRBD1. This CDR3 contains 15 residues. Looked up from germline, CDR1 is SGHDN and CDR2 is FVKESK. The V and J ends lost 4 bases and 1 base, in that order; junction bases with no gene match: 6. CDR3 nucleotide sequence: TGTGCCAGCAGCCCCGGGACAGGAGGTTCCTACGAGCAGTACTTC. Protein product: CASSPGTGGSYEQYF. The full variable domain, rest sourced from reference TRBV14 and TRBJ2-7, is EAGVTQFPSHSVIEKGQTVTLRCDPISGHDNLYWYRRVMGKEIKFLLHFVKESKQDESGMPNNRFLAERTGGTYSTLKVQPAELEDSGVYFCASSPGTGGSYEQYFGPGTRLTVT.

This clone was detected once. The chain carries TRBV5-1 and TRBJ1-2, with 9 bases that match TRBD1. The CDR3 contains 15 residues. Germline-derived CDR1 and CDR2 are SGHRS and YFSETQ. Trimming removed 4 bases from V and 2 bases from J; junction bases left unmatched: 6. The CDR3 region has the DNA TGCGCCAGCAGCCCGGACAGGGGACGCAACTATGGCTACACCTTC. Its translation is CASSPDRGRNYGYTF.

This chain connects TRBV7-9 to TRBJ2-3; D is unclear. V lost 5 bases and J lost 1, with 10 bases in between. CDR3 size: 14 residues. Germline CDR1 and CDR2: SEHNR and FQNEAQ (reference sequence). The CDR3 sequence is CASSPERGTDTQYF. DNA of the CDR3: TGTGCCAGCAGCCCGGAGAGAGGCACAGATACGCAGTATTTT. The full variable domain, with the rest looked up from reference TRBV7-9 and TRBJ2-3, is DTGVSQNPRHKITKRGQNVTFRCDPISEHNRLYWYRQTLGQGPEFLTYFQNEAQLEKSRLLSDRFSAERPKGSFSTLEIQRTEQGDSAMYLCASSPERGTDTQYFGPGTRLTVL.

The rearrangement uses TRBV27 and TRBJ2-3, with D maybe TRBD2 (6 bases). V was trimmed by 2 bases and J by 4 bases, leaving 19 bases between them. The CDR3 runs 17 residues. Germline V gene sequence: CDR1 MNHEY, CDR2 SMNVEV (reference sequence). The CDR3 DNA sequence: TGTGCCAGCAGTTTACAGATGCCGGGAGTTCAGGCAGATACGCAGTATTTT. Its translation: CASSLQMPGVQADTQYF.

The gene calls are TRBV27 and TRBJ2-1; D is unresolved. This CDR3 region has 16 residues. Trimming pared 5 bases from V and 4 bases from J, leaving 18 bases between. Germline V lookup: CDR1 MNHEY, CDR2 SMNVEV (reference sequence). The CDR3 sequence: CASSPDPGTLYNEQFF. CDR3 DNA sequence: TGTGCCAGCAGTCCTGATCCAGGTACGCTTTACAATGAGCAGTTCTTC.